This TCR beta chain was sequenced for a study of blood T cell repertoires in COVID-19. CDR3 length equals 20 residues. Concerning this clone: The junction shows a germline mismatch at one end, possibly a read error.

TCRdb's table, derived via immunoSEQ multiplex PCR, lists solely in-frame clones and lacks some. The table records just under 60,000 clones, 85% to 90% of them present only once. The chain recombines TRBV5-3 with TRBJ1-4; TRBD1 matches at 8 bases. TRBV5-3 belongs to the ORF category, with a function that is uncertain. The sample comprised peripheral blood. This TCR derives from a man in his 60s with acute or convalescent COVID-19. CDR3 sequence (DNA): TGTGCCGGAAGCTTGGCGGGCGTGGGACAGGAGCCTTCAACTAATGAAAAACTGTTTTTT. It is translated as CAGSLAGVGQEPSTNEKLFF.